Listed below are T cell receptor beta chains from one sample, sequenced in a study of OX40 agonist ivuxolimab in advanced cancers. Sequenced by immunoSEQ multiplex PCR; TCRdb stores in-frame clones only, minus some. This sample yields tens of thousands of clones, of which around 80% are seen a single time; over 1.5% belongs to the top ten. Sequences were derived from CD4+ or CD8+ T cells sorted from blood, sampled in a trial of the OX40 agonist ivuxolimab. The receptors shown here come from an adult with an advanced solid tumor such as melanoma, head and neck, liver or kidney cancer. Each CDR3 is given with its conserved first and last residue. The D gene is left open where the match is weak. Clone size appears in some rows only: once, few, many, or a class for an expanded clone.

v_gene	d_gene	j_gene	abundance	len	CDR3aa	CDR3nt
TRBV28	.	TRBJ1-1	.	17	CASSMGPGRADNTEAFF	TGTGCCAGCAGCATGGGCCCCGGCCGGGCCGATAATACTGAAGCTTTCTTT
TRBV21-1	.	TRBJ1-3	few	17	CASSTPYRGTGGNTIYF	TGTGCCAGCAGCACACCTTACAGGGGAACAGGTGGAAACACCATATATTTT
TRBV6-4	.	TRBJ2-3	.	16	CASSEISGASTDTQYF	TGTGCCAGCAGTGAGATTAGCGGAGCTAGCACAGATACGCAGTATTTT
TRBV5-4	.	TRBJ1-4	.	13	CASSVGRNEKLFF	TGTGCCAGCAGCGTAGGACGTAATGAAAAACTGTTTTTT
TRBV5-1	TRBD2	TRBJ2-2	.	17	CASRGGLAGVDTGELFF	TGCGCCAGCAGAGGAGGACTAGCGGGAGTTGACACCGGGGAGCTGTTTTTT
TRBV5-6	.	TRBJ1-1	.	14	CASRTPGDGTEAFF	TGTGCCAGCAGGACCCCAGGGGATGGCACTGAAGCTTTCTTT
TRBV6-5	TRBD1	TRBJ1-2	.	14	CASSLRQGIYGYTF	TGTGCCAGCAGTCTGAGACAGGGGATCTATGGCTACACCTTC
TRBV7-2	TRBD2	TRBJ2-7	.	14	CASSLMAGAYEQYF	TGTGCCAGCAGCTTAATGGCGGGGGCCTACGAGCAGTACTTC
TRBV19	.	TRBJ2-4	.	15	CASSIEGAGSNIQYF	TGTGCCAGTAGTATAGAGGGGGCGGGTTCGAACATTCAGTACTTC
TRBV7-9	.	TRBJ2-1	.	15	CASSFLASVYNEQFF	TGTGCCAGCAGCTTTTTAGCCTCGGTCTACAATGAGCAGTTCTTC
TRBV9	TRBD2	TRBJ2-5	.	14	CASSFGLAKETQYF	TGTGCCAGCAGCTTTGGACTAGCTAAAGAGACCCAGTACTTC
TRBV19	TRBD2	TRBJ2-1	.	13	CASKAGGPHEQFF	TGTGCCAGTAAAGCGGGAGGGCCCCATGAGCAGTTCTTC
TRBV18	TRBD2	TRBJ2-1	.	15	CASSPVSGTGNEQFF	TGTGCCAGCTCACCAGTTAGCGGGACCGGGAATGAGCAGTTCTTC
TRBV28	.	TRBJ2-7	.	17	CASSSNSWSRSSYEQYF	TGTGCCAGCAGTTCAAATTCTTGGTCCAGGAGCTCCTACGAGCAGTACTTC
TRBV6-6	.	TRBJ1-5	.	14	CASSAGESNQPQHF	TGTGCCAGCAGTGCCGGGGAGAGCAATCAGCCCCAGCATTTT
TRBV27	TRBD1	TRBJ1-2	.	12	CASRTGAYGYTF	TGTGCCAGCAGGACAGGGGCCTATGGCTACACCTTC
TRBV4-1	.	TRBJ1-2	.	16	CASSQDGAARLYGYTF	TGCGCCAGCAGCCAAGACGGGGCCGCACGCCTCTATGGCTACACCTTC
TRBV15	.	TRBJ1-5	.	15	CATSSAAIAGQPQHF	TGTGCCACCTCCTCCGCAGCTATTGCGGGTCAGCCCCAGCATTTT
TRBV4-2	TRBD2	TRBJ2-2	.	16	CASSPLGGENSGELFF	TGTGCCAGCAGCCCCCTTGGGGGGGAGAACTCCGGGGAGCTGTTTTTT
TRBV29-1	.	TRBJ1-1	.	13	CSVGRQRASEAFF	TGCAGCGTTGGACGACAGAGGGCCAGTGAAGCTTTCTTT
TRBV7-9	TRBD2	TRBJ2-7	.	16	CASSLGGLAVRDEQYF	TGTGCCAGCAGCTTAGGGGGACTAGCGGTGAGGGACGAGCAGTACTTC
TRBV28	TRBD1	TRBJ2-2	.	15	CASQGQGSSTGELFF	TGTGCCAGCCAAGGACAGGGCTCCTCCACCGGGGAGCTGTTTTTT
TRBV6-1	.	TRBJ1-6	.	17	CASSEAPGGAANSPLHF	TGTGCCAGCAGTGAAGCACCCGGGGGCGCAGCTAATTCACCCCTCCACTTT
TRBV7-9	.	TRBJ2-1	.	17	CASSLPRTTLHYNEQFF	TGTGCCAGCAGCTTACCCAGGACTACCTTACACTACAATGAGCAGTTCTTC
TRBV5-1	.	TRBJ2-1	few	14	CASRIGTGNNEQFF	TGCGCCAGCAGGATAGGGACCGGGAACAATGAGCAGTTCTTC
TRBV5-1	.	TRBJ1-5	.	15	CASSLGGGDNQPQHF	TGCGCCAGCAGCTTGGGGGGCGGTGACAATCAGCCCCAGCATTTT
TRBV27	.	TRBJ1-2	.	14	CASSLEQGSGGYTF	TGTGCCAGCAGTTTGGAGCAGGGATCTGGGGGCTACACCTTC
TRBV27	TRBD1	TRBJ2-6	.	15	CASSLRGTGASVLTF	TGTGCCAGCAGCCTCCGGGGGACAGGGGCGTCAGTCCTGACTTTC
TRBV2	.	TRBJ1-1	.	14	CASRRGGGGTEAFF	TGTGCCAGCAGGAGGGGTGGCGGTGGCACTGAAGCTTTCTTT
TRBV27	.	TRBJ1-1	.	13	CASTPGGNTEAFF	TGTGCCAGCACCCCGGGGGGGAACACTGAAGCTTTCTTT
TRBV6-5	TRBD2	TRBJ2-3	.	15	CASRYLAVSTDTQYF	TGTGCCAGCAGGTACCTAGCGGTTAGCACAGATACGCAGTATTTT
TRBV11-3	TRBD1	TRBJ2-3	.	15	CASSSGTGFTDTQYF	TGTGCCAGCAGCTCGGGGACAGGGTTCACAGATACGCAGTATTTT
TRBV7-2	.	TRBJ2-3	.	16	CASTLVGGRNTDTQYF	TGTGCCAGCACCCTAGTAGGGGGGCGAAACACAGATACGCAGTATTTT
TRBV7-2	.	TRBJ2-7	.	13	CASSATPAYEQYF	TGTGCCAGCAGCGCCACTCCGGCCTACGAGCAGTACTTC
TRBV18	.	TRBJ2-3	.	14	CASSPSRSTDTQYF	TGTGCCAGCTCACCGTCCCGAAGCACAGATACGCAGTATTTT
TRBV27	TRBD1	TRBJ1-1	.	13	CASSLPGGSEAFF	TGTGCCAGCAGTCTTCCAGGGGGCTCTGAAGCTTTCTTT
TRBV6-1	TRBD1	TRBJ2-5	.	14	CASSERTGGETQYF	TGTGCCAGCAGTGAACGAACAGGGGGAGAGACCCAGTACTTC
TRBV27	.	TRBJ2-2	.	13	CASSRGDTGELFF	TGTGCCAGCAGTAGGGGGGACACCGGGGAGCTGTTTTTT
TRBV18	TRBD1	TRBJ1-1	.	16	CASSPTGGEALPEAFF	TGTGCCAGCTCACCGACAGGGGGCGAAGCTCTTCCTGAAGCTTTCTTT
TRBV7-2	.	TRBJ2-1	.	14	CASTLGGRHNEQFF	TGTGCCAGCACGCTTGGGGGGCGCCACAATGAGCAGTTCTTC
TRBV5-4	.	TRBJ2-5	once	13	CASSGTLRETQYF	TGTGCCAGCAGCGGAACCCTAAGAGAGACCCAGTACTTC
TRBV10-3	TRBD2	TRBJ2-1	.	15	CAISGTSGSYNEQFF	TGTGCCATCAGTGGGACTAGCGGTTCCTACAATGAGCAGTTCTTC
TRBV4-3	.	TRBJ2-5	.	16	CASSQDGSSFRETQYF	TGCGCCAGCAGCCAAGATGGTAGCTCCTTTAGAGAGACCCAGTACTTC
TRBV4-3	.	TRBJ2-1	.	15	CASSQDAGNYNEQFF	TGCGCCAGCAGCCAAGATGCCGGGAATTACAATGAGCAGTTCTTC
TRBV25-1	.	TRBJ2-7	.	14	CASSEDRRDYEQYF	TGTGCCAGCAGTGAGGACAGGAGGGACTACGAGCAGTACTTC
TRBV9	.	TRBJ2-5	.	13	CASSARDEETQYF	TGTGCCAGCAGCGCCCGGGATGAAGAGACCCAGTACTTC
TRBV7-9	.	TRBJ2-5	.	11	CASSIWETQYF	TGTGCCAGCAGCATCTGGGAGACCCAGTACTTC
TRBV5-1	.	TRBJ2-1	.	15	CASSLGRGQGNEQFF	TGCGCCAGCAGCTTGGGAAGGGGCCAGGGCAATGAGCAGTTCTTC
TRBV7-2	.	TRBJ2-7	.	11	CASSEYYEQYF	TGTGCCAGCAGCGAATACTACGAGCAGTACTTC
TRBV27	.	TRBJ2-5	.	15	CASSLEGAYQETQYF	TGTGCCAGCAGTTTAGAAGGGGCCTACCAAGAGACCCAGTACTTC
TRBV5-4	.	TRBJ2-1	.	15	CASSTGPRADNEQFF	TGTGCCAGCAGTACAGGGCCCCGCGCGGATAATGAGCAGTTCTTC
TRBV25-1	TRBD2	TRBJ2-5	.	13	CASSELAGETQYF	TGTGCCAGCAGTGAACTAGCGGGAGAGACCCAGTACTTC
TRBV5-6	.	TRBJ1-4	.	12	CASKGFEEKLFF	TGTGCCAGCAAAGGTTTTGAGGAAAAACTGTTTTTT
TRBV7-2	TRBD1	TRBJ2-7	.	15	CASSLQTGDTYEQYF	TGTGCCAGCAGCTTACAGACAGGGGATACCTACGAGCAGTACTTC
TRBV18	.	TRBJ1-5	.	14	CASSRIDSNQPQHF	TGTGCCAGCTCACGCATAGATAGCAATCAGCCCCAGCATTTT
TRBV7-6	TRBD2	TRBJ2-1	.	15	CASSPTSGGYNEQFF	TGTGCCAGCAGCCCGACTAGCGGGGGGTACAATGAGCAGTTCTTC
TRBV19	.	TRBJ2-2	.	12	CASSTWGRALFF	TGTGCCAGTAGTACTTGGGGCAGGGCCCTGTTTTTT